A selection of T cell receptor beta chains follows, all from one sample in a study of beta chain features in type 1 diabetes. Sequencing was performed with immunoSEQ multiplex PCR; in TCRdb, only in-frame clones are kept and a portion is missing. The sample carries around 650,000 clones, about an eighth recorded once. Sequencing was carried out using naive CD4+ T cells from blood. The receptors here all came from a man in his thirties or forties with type 1 diabetes. The CDR3 runs from the conserved cysteine through the conserved F or W. The order of the fields is V gene, J gene, CDR3 protein.

TRBV7-2	TRBJ2-7	CASSAGPNYEQYF
TRBV7-3	TRBJ2-1	CASSPGGRGHANEQFF
TRBV6-5	TRBJ2-1	CASRKGQTHNEQFF
TRBV7-6	TRBJ2-7	CASSAGTTDEQYF
TRBV5-1	TRBJ2-5	CASSLMDNQETQYF
TRBV19	TRBJ1-2	CASSIVGTEYGYTF
TRBV12-5	TRBJ2-7	CASGLVLGVAPYEQYF
TRBV10-3	TRBJ2-3	CAIMTGRAADTQYF
TRBV4-2	TRBJ2-3	CASSQAGSGGGDTQYF
TRBV4-3	TRBJ1-4	CASSQEQGQGAKLFF
TRBV11-2	-	CASSANRVYEQYF
TRBV10-3	TRBJ1-1	CAISGHNEAFF
TRBV10-3	TRBJ2-3	CAITWTSGGGTDTQYF
TRBV9	TRBJ2-2	CASSATGGNTGELFF
TRBV28	TRBJ2-5	CASSLGGQETQYF
TRBV5-4	TRBJ1-6	CASSPTAGLSNSPLHF
TRBV19	TRBJ1-5	CASSIRSFQPQHF
TRBV9	TRBJ1-5	CASSMKGNQPQHF
TRBV2	TRBJ1-1	CASSEGPEAFF
TRBV7-2	TRBJ1-3	CASSLENQNTIYF
TRBV28	TRBJ1-5	CASSSYARGRHQPQHF
TRBV4-2	TRBJ1-2	CASSQEGHGTPGYGYTF
TRBV4-2	TRBJ2-7	CASSQDTSGGPSYEQYF
TRBV6-5	TRBJ1-2	CASGNGGYGYTF
TRBV7-9	TRBJ1-1	CASSLVSDTEAFF
TRBV6-5	TRBJ2-2	CASSYWGKGDTGELFF
TRBV28	TRBJ2-1	CASRPGSSYNEQFF
TRBV6-1	TRBJ2-1	CASSDRSGTGIGNEQFF
TRBV28	TRBJ2-5	CASSPRRWRTASWETQYF
TRBV6-5	TRBJ2-5	CASSYWAGLQETQYF
TRBV29-1	TRBJ2-6	CSALWAGGLSGANVLTF
TRBV9	TRBJ2-2	CASSVAPTGSNTGELFF
TRBV20-1	TRBJ1-1	CSARAVTEAFF
TRBV2	TRBJ1-2	CASSRTGTGYGYTF
TRBV27	TRBJ2-1	CASSRLGEQFF
TRBV4-1	TRBJ1-1	CASSQDQRNTEAFF
TRBV6-5	TRBJ1-2	CASSYSLNYGYTF
TRBV5-1	TRBJ1-1	CASSLAGTPEAFF
TRBV7-2	TRBJ2-7	CASSTQGVLEQYF
TRBV4-3	TRBJ1-5	CASSQDSGAGRRAQPQHF
TRBV5-8	TRBJ1-4	CASSSNSEKLFF
TRBV29-1	TRBJ1-2	CSVKPRGNLAYGYTF
TRBV30	TRBJ1-4	CAWKQGARVLFF
TRBV2	TRBJ2-7	CASSSSGGGIYEQYF